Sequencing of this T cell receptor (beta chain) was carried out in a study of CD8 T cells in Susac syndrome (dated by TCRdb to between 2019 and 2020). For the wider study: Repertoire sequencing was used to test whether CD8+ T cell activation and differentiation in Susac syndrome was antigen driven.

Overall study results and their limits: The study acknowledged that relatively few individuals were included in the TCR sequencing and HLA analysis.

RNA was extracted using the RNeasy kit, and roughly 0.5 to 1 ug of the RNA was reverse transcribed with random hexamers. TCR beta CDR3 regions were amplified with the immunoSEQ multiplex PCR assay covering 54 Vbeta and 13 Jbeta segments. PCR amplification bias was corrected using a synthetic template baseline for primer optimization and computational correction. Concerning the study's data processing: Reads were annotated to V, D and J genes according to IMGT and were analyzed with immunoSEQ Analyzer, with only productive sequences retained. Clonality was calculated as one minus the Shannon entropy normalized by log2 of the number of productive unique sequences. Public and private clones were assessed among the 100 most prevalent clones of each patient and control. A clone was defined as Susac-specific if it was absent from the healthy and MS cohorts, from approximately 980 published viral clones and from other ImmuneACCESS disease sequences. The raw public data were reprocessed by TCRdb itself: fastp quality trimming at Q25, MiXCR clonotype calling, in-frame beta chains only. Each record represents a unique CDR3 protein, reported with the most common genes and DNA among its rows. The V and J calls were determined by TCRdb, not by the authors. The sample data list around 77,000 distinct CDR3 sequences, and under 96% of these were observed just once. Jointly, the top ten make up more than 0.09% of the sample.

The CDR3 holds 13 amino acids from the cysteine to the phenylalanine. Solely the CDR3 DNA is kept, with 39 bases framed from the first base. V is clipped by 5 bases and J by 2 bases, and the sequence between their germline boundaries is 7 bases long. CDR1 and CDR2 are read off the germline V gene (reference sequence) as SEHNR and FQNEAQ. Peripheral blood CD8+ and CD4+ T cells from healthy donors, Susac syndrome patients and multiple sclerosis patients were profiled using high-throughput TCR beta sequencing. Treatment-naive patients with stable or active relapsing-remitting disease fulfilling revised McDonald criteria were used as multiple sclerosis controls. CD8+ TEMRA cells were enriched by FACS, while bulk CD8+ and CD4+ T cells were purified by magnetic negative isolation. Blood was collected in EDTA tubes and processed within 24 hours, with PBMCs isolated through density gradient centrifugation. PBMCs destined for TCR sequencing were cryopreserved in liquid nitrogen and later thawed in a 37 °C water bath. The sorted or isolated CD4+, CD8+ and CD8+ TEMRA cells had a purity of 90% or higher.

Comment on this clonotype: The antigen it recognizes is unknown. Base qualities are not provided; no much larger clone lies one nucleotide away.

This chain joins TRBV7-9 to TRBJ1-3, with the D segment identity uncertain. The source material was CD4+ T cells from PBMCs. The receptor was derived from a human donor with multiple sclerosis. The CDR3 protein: CASSRTTGNTIYF. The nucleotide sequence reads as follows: TGTGCCAGCAGCCGAACAACTGGAAACACCATATATTTT.